This T cell receptor (beta chain) was recorded in a study of T cells in localized non-small cell lung cancer. Study-wide findings and caveats: Median roughly 57 top-100 tumor clones were shared with paired adjacent lung. Uninvolved neighboring lung showed the greatest T cell clonality, exceeding tumor.

Sequencing used immunoSEQ multiplex PCR; TCRdb keeps in-frame clones, though not all of them. The data hold fewer than 25,000 clones, with around nine tenths observed a single time. Note on this clone: Its antigen is still unknown.

J was trimmed by 3 bases and V by 5 bases; bases with no gene match: 9. Per the germline V gene, CDR1 is LNHDA and CDR2 is SQIVND (reference sequence). The CDR3 length is 15 residues. Sequences were derived from peripheral blood, sampled before any cancer treatment. This TCR was sampled from a woman aged 40 to 75 with stage I lung adenocarcinoma. The chain has TRBV19 and TRBJ2-7, with 8 nucleotides matching TRBD2. CDR3 in DNA: TGTGCCAGTAGTCCCTGGAGCGGGAGTATCTACGAGCAGTACTTC. Its translation: CASSPWSGSIYEQYF. Drawing the rest from reference TRBV19 and TRBJ2-7, the complete variable domain is DGGITQSPKYLFRKEGQNVTLSCEQNLNHDAMYWYRQDPGQGLRLIYYSQIVNDFQKGDIAEGYSVSREKKESFPLTVTSAQKNPTAFYLCASSPWSGSIYEQYFGPGTRLTVT.